A selection of T cell receptor beta chains follows, all from one sample in a study of cytomegalovirus exposure and HLA in healthy donors. This table comes from immunoSEQ multiplex PCR, and its TCRdb copy is limited to in-frame clones, with some not included. The table shows more than 110,000 clones, with roughly 80% occurring only once. Sequencing input: PBMCs. Receptors originate from a woman aged 45-65 years in good health and CMV-seronegative. Both conserved end residues are part of each CDR3.

j_call | v_call | cdr3_aa
TRBJ2-3 | TRBV4-1 | CASSQIAGGPDTQYF
TRBJ1-6 | TRBV5-1 | CASSSIDRGYNSPLHF
TRBJ2-7 | TRBV7-6 | CASSFGGRDRGYEQYF
TRBJ1-1 | TRBV7-9 | CASKSPGEGTEAFF
TRBJ2-7 | TRBV25-1 | CASRQQGAYGEQYF
TRBJ1-1 | TRBV27 | CASLGAFF
TRBJ2-6 | TRBV5-5 | CASSLGHSGTGANVLTF
TRBJ2-7 | TRBV5-4 | CASSLEGGGAYEQYF
TRBJ2-5 | TRBV10-1 | CASRPGLGSQETQYF
TRBJ1-6 | TRBV6-1 | CASSDRGDNSPLHF
TRBJ2-7 | TRBV19 | CASSMGLAGPYEQYF
TRBJ2-6 | TRBV7-2 | CASSGSGANVLTF
TRBJ1-3 | TRBV2 | CASSEGPSSGNTIYF
TRBJ1-5 | TRBV6-5 | CASSGTGHQPQHF
TRBJ1-4 | TRBV7-6 | CASSLASGLGTNEKLFF
TRBJ2-7 | TRBV16 | CASSPPVGHEQYF
TRBJ2-1 | TRBV5-6 | CASSLVRDRGTNEQFF
TRBJ2-2 | TRBV7-9 | CASSDLRENTGELFF
TRBJ1-4 | TRBV7-9 | CASTYEGGGKLFF
TRBJ1-5 | TRBV6-6 | CASRVTGLGNQPQHF
TRBJ2-5 | TRBV11-2 | CASSLGEASGEVTQYF
TRBJ2-3 | TRBV5-1 | CASARVTRTDTQYF
TRBJ1-6 | TRBV10-3 | CAISETDRENSPLHF
TRBJ2-5 | TRBV2 | CASKYGLAQETQYF
TRBJ2-1 | TRBV4-1 | CASSQRAGGSDEQFF
TRBJ1-1 | TRBV7-9 | CASSLVGAMNTEAFF
TRBJ1-2 | TRBV28 | CASSPIQGGHHGYTF
TRBJ2-3 | TRBV4-2 | CASSPARGSSTDTQYF
TRBJ2-1 | TRBV7-6 | CASSVRGRGEQFF
TRBJ2-2 | TRBV9 | CASSVQGATGELFF
TRBJ2-3 | TRBV2 | CASKGGGTSTDTQYF
TRBJ2-7 | TRBV6-5 | CAGSPGQGHKYEQYF
TRBJ1-4 | TRBV19 | CASSLTRTGTNEKLFF
TRBJ2-3 | TRBV7-3 | CASSRLGQGADTQYF
TRBJ1-2 | TRBV5-5 | CASSLDPGTGGHGYGYTF
TRBJ2-5 | TRBV27 | CASSLSGQLEETQYF
TRBJ2-5 | TRBV2 | CASNPPGLPFTETQYF
TRBJ2-1 | TRBV11-2 | CASSLDSGGRYNEQFF
TRBJ1-2 | TRBV29-1 | CSVEGTPGNYGYTF
TRBJ2-1 | TRBV4-2 | CASSQDWPPAGEQFF
TRBJ1-2 | TRBV5-6 | CASSLGGQGEGYTF